This T cell receptor (beta chain) was retrieved from a study of OX40 agonist ivuxolimab in advanced cancers. In terms of the full investigation: Ivuxolimab was an agonistic, fully human IgG2 monoclonal antibody directed against OX40 (CD134), a costimulatory receptor. Intravenous ivuxolimab was administered to patients every 2 weeks at six dose levels: 0.01, 0.1, 0.3, 1.5, 3 and 10 mg/kg. Among the approximately 50 dose-escalation patients, around 20 had hepatocellular carcinoma, approximately 15 melanoma, 9 renal cell carcinoma and 9 head and neck cancer. In the dose-escalation cohort, nearly 85% of patients were male, and the mean age was approximately 60 years with a range of about 20 to 79. Patients were allowed to have had prior anti-PD-1, anti-PD-L1 or anti-CTLA-4 therapy, and around 43% of the dose-escalation patients had been treated with checkpoint inhibitors. Partial responses were achieved by three dose-escalation patients, of whom one had hepatocellular carcinoma and two had cutaneous melanoma. Peripheral TCRbeta sequencing was intended to test whether TCR sequence diversity was altered and clonal T-cell expansion was caused by ivuxolimab. The paper covers the monotherapy dose-escalation part of the phase I ivuxolimab trial, which included N ≈ 54 patients.

About this clone itself: Its binding antigen is unknown. Base qualities are not recorded, but no much larger clone differs from it by a single base.

Patients with a history of autoimmune disease or receiving systemic immunosuppression were excluded from the trial. In every dose cohort, peripheral blood was drawn for TCR sequencing at baseline, cycle 4 day 1, and cycle 7 day 1. Samples were obtained from an open-label, multicenter, first-in-human phase I dose-escalation trial of ivuxolimab. The trial enrolled adults with locally advanced or metastatic head and neck squamous cell, hepatocellular, melanoma or renal cell carcinoma. Before TCR sequencing, CD4+ T cells and CD8+ T cells from peripheral blood were sorted into separate populations. Measured from the cysteine to the phenylalanine, the CDR3 is 13 residues long. The DNA shown is the 39-base CDR3, in frame from base 1. V sheds 4 bases and J sheds 2 bases, leaving 8 bases between their ends. CDR1 SNHLY and CDR2 FYNNEI were looked up in the germline V gene. What the research found in general, with its limitations: Partial responders in the 0.1-3.0 mg/kg groups had among the lowest normalized peripheral clonal expansion, especially among CD8+ T cells. At doses from 0.1 to 3.0 mg/kg, clonal expansion was seen in both CD4+ and CD8+ blood T cells between baseline and week 6. Antigen specificity was not determined for the clonally expanded peripheral T cells. Low levels of normalized T-cell clonal expansion were also shown by some nonresponding patients. After ivuxolimab, CD8+ T cells had more expanded clones than CD4+ T cells on average.

To sequence the TCRbeta CDR3 region, genomic DNA was isolated from the sorted cells. TCRbeta CDR3 regions were sequenced using the immunoSEQ Assay. Here the immuneACCESS table is served through TCRdb, limited to in-frame sequences with V and J called. Missing clones are a known gap in these copies; in checked studies unresolved V genes cover under half, and the rest lacks a known reason. For this sample there are nearly 80,000 clones; roughly 94% appear just once. Together, the top ten hold around a tenth of the sample. The chain uses TRBV2 and TRBJ1-2; the D gene assignment is ambiguous. This clonotype was obtained from an adult with an advanced solid tumor such as melanoma, head and neck, liver or kidney cancer. This sample comprised CD4+ or CD8+ T cells sorted from blood, obtained in a trial of the OX40 agonist ivuxolimab. The CDR3 in this case is CASSGSGNYGYTF. The sequence in DNA is TGTGCCAGCAGTGGTAGTGGAAACTATGGCTACACCTTC.